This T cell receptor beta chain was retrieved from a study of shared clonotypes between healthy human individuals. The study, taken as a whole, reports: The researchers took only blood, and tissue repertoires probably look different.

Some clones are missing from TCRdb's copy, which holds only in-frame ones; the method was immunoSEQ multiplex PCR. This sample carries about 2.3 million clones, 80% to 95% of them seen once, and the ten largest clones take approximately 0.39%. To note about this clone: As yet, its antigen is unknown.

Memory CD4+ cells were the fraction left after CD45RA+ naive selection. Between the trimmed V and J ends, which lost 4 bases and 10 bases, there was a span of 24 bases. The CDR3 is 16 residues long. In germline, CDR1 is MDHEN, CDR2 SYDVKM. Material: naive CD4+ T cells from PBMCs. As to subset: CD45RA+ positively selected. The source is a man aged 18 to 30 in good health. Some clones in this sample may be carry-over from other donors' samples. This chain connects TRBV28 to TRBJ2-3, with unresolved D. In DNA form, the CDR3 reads TGTGCCAGCAGTTCGCCCACTCCCAGTCACCTAGGATCGCAGTATTTT. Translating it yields CASSSPTPSHLGSQYF. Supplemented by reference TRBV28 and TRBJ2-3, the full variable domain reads DVKVTQSSRYLVKRTGEKVFLECVQDMDHENMFWYRQDPGLGLRLIYFSYDVKMKEKGDIPEGYSVSREKKERFSLILESASTNQTSMYLCASSSPTPSHLGSQYFGPGTRLTVL.